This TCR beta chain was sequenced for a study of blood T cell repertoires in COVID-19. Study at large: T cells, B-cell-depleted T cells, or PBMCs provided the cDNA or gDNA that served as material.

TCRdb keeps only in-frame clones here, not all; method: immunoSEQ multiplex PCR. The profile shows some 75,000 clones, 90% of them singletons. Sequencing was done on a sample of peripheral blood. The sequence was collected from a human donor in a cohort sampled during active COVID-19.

CDR3 region: CASSPLTSVRNEQYF. DNA of the CDR3: TGTGCCAGCTCACCATTAACTAGCGTGAGAAACGAGCAGTACTTC. J is TRBJ2-7 and V is TRBV18, with TRBD2 matching over 7 bases. The junction had 9 bases not matched to a gene; V was cut back by 2 bases and J by 5 bases. The germline V gene has CDR1 KGHSH and CDR2 LQKENI. This CDR3 contains 15 residues.